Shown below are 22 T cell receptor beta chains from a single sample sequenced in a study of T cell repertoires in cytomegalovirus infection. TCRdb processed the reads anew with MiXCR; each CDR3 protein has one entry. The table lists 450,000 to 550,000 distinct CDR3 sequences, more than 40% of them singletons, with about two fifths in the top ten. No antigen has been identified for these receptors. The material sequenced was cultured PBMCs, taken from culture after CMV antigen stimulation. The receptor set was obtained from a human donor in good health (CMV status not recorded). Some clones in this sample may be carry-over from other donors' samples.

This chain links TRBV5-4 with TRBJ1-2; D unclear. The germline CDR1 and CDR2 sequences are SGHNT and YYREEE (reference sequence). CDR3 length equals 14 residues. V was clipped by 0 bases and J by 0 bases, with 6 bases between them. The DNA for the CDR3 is TGTGCCAGCAGCTTGGACAGCGCTAACTATGGCTACACCTTC. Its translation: CASSLDSANYGYTF.

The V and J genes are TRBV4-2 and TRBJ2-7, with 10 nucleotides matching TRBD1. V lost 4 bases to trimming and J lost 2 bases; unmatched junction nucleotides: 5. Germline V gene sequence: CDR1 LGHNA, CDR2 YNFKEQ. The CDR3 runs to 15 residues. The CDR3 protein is CASSPLGTGAYEQYF. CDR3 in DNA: TGTGCCAGCAGCCCACTTGGGACAGGGGCCTACGAGCAGTACTTC.

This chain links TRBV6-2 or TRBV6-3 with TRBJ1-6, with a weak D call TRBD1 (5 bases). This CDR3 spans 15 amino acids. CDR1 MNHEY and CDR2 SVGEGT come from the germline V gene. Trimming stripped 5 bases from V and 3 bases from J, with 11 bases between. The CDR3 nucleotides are TGTGCCAGCAGTGACGAGGACATCTATAATTCACCCCTCCACTTT. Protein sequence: CASSDEDIYNSPLHF.

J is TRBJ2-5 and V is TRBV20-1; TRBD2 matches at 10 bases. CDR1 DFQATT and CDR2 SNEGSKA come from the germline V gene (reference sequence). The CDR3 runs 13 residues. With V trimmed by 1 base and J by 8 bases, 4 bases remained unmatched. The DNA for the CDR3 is TGCAGTGCTAGAGTAGCGGGGGGAAGTACCCAGTACTTC. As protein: CSARVAGGSTQYF.

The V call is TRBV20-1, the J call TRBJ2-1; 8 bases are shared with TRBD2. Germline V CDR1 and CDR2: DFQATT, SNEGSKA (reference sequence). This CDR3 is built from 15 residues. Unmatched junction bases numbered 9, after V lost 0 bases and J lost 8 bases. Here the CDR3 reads CSARDLRTSSHEQFF. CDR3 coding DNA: TGCAGTGCTAGAGATTTGCGGACTAGCTCCCATGAGCAGTTCTTC.

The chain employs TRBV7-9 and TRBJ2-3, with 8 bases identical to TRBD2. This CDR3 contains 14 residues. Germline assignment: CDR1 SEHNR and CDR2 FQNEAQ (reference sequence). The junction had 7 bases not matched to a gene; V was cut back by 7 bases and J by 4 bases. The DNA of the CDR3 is TGTGCCAGCATCCGTAAAGCGGGAGCAGATACGCAGTATTTT. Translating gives CASIRKAGADTQYF.

CDR3 loop: CASRFRVPDTQYF. The DNA for the CDR3 is TGTGCCAGCAGGTTTCGGGTTCCAGATACGCAGTATTTT. This chain uses TRBV6-6 with TRBJ2-3, with D uncertain. The CDR3 extends over 13 amino acids. The V gene lost 6 bases and the J gene lost 4 bases, with 11 bases spanning the gap. CDR1 is MNHNY and CDR2 is SVGAGI in the germline V gene (reference sequence).

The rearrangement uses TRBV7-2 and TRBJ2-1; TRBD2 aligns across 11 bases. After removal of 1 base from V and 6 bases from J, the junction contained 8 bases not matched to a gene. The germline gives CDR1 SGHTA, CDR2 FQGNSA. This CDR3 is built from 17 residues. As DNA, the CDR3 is TGTGCCAGCAGCTTAGTTGCGTCTAGCGGGGGGATCAATGAGCAGTTCTTC. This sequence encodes CASSLVASSGGINEQFF.

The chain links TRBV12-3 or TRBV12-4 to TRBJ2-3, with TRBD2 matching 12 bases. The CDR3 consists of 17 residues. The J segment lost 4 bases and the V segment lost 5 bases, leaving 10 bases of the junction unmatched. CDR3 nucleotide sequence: TGTGCCAGCAGTCCCGTTCGACTAGCGGGGGAGGCAGATACGCAGTATTTT. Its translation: CASSPVRLAGEADTQYF.

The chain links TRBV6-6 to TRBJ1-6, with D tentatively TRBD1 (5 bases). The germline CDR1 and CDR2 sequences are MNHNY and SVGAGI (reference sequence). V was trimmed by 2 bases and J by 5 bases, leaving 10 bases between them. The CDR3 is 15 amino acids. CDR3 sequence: CASSYGAPNNSPLHF. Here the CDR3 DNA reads TGTGCCAGCAGTTACGGGGCACCAAATAATTCACCCCTCCACTTT.

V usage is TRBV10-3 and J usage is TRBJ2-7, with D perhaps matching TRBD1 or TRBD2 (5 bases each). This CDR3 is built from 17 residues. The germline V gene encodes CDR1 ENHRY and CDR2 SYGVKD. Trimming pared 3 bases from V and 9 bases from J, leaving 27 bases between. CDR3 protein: CAISENSGTDILRVQYF. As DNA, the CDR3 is TGTGCCATCAGTGAAAATTCGGGGACGGACATCCTACGAGTGCAGTACTTC.

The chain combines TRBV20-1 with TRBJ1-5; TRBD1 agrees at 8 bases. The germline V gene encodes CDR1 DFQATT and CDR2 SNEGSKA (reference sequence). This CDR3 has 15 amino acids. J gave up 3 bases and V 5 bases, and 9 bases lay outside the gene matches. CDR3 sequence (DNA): TGCAGTGCTGTCCTCAGGGGGCTCGTCAATCAGCCCCAGCATTTT. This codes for CSAVLRGLVNQPQHF.

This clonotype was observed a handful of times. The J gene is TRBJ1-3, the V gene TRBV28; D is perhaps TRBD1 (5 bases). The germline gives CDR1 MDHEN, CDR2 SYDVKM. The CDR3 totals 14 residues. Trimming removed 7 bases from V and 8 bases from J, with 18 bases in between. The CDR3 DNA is TGTGCCAGCAAACTAAACCCAGGGCGTGACACCATATATTTT. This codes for CASKLNPGRDTIYF.

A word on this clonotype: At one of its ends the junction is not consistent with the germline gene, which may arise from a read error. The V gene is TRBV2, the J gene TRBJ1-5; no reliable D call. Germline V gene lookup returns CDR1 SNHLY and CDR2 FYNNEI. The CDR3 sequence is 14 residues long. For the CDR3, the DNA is TGTGCCTGTCGAGGAGCGGGGTTGGATCAGACCCAGCATTTT. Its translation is CACRGAGLDQTQHF.

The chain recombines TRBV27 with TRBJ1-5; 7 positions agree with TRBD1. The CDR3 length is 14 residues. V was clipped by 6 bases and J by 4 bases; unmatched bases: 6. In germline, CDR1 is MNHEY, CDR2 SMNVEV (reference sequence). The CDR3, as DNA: TGTGCCAGCAGGAACCGGGACAGAAATCAGCCCCAGCATTTT. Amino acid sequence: CASRNRDRNQPQHF.

CDR3 sequence reads: CASSLAPSTGKYGYTF. CDR3 in DNA: TGTGCCAGCAGCTTGGCCCCGTCGACAGGGAAGTATGGCTACACCTTC. The chain employs TRBV7-2 and TRBJ1-2; 7 positions match TRBD1. Germline assignment: CDR1 SGHTA and CDR2 FQGNSA. This CDR3 spans 16 amino acids. With 3 bases clipped from V and 5 bases from J, the junction kept 12 bases outside the gene matches.

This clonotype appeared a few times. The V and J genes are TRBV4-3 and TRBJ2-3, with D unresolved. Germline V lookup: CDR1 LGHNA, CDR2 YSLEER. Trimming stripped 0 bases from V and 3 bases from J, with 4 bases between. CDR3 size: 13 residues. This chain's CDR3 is CASSQDPTDTQYF. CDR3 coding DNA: TGCGCCAGCAGCCAAGATCCGACAGATACGCAGTATTTT.

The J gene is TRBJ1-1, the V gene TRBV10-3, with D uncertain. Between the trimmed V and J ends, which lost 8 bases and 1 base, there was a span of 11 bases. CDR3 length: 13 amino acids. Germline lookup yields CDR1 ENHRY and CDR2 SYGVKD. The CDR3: CAIQIHANTEAFF. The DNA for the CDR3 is TGTGCCATCCAAATTCACGCGAACACTGAAGCTTTCTTT.

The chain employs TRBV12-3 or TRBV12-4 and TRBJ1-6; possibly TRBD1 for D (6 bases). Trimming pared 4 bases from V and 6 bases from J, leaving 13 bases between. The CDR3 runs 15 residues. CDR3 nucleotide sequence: TGTGCCAGCAGTTCCATGGACAGAGCTAATTCACCCCTCCACTTT. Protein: CASSSMDRANSPLHF.

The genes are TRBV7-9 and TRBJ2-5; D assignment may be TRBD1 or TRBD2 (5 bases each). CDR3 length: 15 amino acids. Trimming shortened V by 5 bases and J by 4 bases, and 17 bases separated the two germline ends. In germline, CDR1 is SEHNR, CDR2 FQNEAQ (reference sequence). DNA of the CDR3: TGTGCCAGCAGCCCCACGGGGACCCTTCCAGAGACCCAGTACTTC. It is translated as CASSPTGTLPETQYF.

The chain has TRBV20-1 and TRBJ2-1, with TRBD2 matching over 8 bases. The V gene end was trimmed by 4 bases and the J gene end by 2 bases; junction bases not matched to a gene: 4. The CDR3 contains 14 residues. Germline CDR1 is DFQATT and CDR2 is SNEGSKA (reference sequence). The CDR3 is CSAIAGWTYNEQFF. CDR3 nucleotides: TGCAGTGCTATAGCGGGGTGGACCTACAATGAGCAGTTCTTC.

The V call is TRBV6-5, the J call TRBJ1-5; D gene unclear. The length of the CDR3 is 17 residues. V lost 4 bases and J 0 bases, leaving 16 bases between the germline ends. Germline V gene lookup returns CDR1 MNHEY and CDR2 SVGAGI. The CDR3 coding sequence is TGTGCCAGCAGTTCCCTGGTGGGGAGAGATAGCAATCAGCCCCAGCATTTT. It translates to CASSSLVGRDSNQPQHF.